The TCR beta chain under discussion was sequenced for a study of OX40 agonist ivuxolimab in advanced cancers. Study-wide findings and caveats: Expanded clones tended on average to be more numerous among CD8+ T cells than CD4+.

Points on this clone: Antigen: not known.

The CDR3 runs 13 residues. With 4 bases removed from V and 6 bases from J, the gap between germline ends came to 12 bases. Germline assignment: CDR1 SGHVS and CDR2 FQNEAQ. TCRdb's table, derived via immunoSEQ multiplex PCR, lists solely in-frame clones and lacks some. Of some 150,000 clones in the sample, over 75% were seen once. This TCR came from an adult with an advanced solid tumor such as melanoma, head and neck, liver or kidney cancer. The material was CD4+ or CD8+ T cells sorted from blood, obtained in a trial of the OX40 agonist ivuxolimab. V gene TRBV7-8 combines with J gene TRBJ1-1, with D maybe TRBD1 (6 bases). CDR3 nucleotide sequence: TGTGCCAGCAGCTATACTGGGGGGCCTGAAGCTTTCTTT. Translating gives CASSYTGGPEAFF.